This TCR beta chain emerged from a study of T-cell memory formation after mild COVID-19. Study details: Largely donor-specific sequence clusters came from a couple of donors.

After 5'RACE with constant-segment primers, TCR alpha and TCR beta cDNA libraries carrying sample barcodes and UMIs were obtained. MiXCR, applied by TCRdb to the 5' RACE reads, yields one record per CDR3 protein. Of about 250,000 distinct CDR3 sequences listed, approximately 16% were seen once; the top ten hold around 3.8%. Study-wide results and limits: Second-wave clones with a day 37 peak had unconfirmed SARS-CoV-2 specificity. CM and EM subsets held most contracting CD4+ clones; EMRA held CD8+ ones.

This clonotype was seen more than once but under ten times. What it recognizes is unknown. The sequencing input was PBMCs or a T cell subset sorted from them (not recorded which). This sequence was found in a man aged 18 to 29 who had mild COVID-19 (a few samples of this study predate the infection). Cell type and time point are not known.

Here the CDR3 DNA reads TGCAGTGCTCCCGGTGGTTCACCCCTCCACTTT. Its translation: CSAPGGSPLHF. The J gene is TRBJ1-6, the V gene TRBV20-1; D remains ambiguous. CDR3 length: 11 amino acids. Per the germline V gene, CDR1 is DFQATT and CDR2 is SNEGSKA (reference sequence). V was pared by 5 bases and J by 9 bases, with 8 bases between.